This TCR beta chain was sequenced during a study of blood T cell repertoires in COVID-19. Seattle patient enrollment occurred during active infection, with longitudinal follow-up thereafter. The protocol was immunoSEQ multiplex PCR, while the TCRdb copy is restricted to in-frame clones and leaves out a portion. Counted here are 100,000 to 150,000 clones, around nine tenths occurring once; the ten biggest clones make up approximately 10%. Germline V CDR1 and CDR2: SGHTA, FQGNSA. Trimming stripped 5 bases from V and 4 bases from J, with 23 bases between. The CDR3 spans 17 residues. The clonotype originates from a woman aged 70 to 79 with COVID-19, enrolled during active disease. This chain uses TRBV7-2 with TRBJ1-1; perhaps TRBD1 as D (5 bases). Input material: peripheral blood. DNA for the CDR3: TGTGCCAGCAGCCTAAACGGGGCACGGCGGGGCGGCACTGAAGCTTTCTTT. It encodes CASSLNGARRGGTEAFF.